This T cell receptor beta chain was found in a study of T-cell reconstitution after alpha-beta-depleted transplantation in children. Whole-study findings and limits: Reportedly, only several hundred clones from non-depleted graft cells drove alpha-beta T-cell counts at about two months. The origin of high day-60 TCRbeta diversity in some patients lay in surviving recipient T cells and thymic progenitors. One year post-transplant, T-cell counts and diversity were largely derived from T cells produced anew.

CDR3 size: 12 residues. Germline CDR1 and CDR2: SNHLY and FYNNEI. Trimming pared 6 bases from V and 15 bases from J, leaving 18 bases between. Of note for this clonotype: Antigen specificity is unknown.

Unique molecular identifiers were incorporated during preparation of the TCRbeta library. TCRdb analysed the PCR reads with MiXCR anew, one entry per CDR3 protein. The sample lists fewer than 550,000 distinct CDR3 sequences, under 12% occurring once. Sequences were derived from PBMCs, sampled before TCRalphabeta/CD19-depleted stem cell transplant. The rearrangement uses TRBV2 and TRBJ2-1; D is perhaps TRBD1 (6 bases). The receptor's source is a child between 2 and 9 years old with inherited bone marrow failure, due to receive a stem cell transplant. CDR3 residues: CASSPLSRGAFF. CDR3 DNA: TGTGCCAGCAGCCCGCTCTCCAGGGGTGCGTTCTTC. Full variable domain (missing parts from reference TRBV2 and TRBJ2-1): EPEVTQTPSHQVTQMGQEVILRCVPISNHLYFYWYRQILGQKVEFLVSFYNNEISEKSEIFDDQFSVERPDGSNFTLKIRSTKLEDSAMYFCASSPLSRGAFFGPGTRLTVL.